The clone carrying this T cell receptor (beta chain) was detected only a few times. The CDR3 covers 15 residues. In germline, CDR1 is SGHVS, CDR2 FNYEAQ. V lost 5 bases, J lost 7 bases, and 8 bases stayed unmatched. This specimen comes from a study of blood T cell repertoires in COVID-19. Across the whole study: Researchers got acute and convalescent COVID-19 samples from the United States, Italy and Spain.

Authors' data handling: Amplification from reference gene primers served as the basis for estimated nucleated cell counts. Sequenced by immunoSEQ multiplex PCR; TCRdb stores in-frame clones only, minus some. That table gives V, J and clone size, and the DNA gave D and trimming. The sample includes 450,000 or so clones, around 90% seen only once; the top ten take around 0.92%. This sequence joins TRBV7-6 and TRBJ1-4; TRBD1 agrees at 9 bases. This sequence was found in a man younger than 30 with COVID-19, enrolled during active disease. The sequenced sample consisted of peripheral blood. CDR3 sequence reads: CASSQDRGASEKLFF. The DNA of the CDR3 is TGTGCCAGCAGCCAGGACAGGGGTGCGAGTGAAAAACTGTTTTTT.